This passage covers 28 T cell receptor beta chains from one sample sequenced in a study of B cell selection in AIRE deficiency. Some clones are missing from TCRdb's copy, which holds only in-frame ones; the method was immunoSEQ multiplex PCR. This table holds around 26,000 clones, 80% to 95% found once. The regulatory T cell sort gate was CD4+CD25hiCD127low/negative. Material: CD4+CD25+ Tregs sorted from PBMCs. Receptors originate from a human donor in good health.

The CDR3 spells CASSLSPNYGYTF. CDR3 coding DNA: TGTGCCAGCAGTTTGAGTCCAAACTATGGCTACACCTTC. The rearrangement links TRBV7-9 to TRBJ1-2, with D unclear. Germline loops: CDR1 SEHNR, CDR2 FQNEAQ (reference sequence). The CDR3 length is 13 residues. Trimming shortened V by 6 bases and J by 2 bases, and 10 bases separated the two germline ends.

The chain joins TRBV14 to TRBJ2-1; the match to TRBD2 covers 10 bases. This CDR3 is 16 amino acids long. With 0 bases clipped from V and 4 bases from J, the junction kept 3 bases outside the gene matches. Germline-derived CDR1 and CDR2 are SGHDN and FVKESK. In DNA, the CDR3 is TGTGCCAGCAGCCAAGATCTAGCGGGAGATTACAATGAGCAGTTCTTC. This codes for CASSQDLAGDYNEQFF.

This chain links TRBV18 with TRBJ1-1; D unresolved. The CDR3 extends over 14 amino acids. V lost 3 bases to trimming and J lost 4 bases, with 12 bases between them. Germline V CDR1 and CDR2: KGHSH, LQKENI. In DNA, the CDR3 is TGTGCCAGCTCACCCCCGGGAGTAGGCACTGAAGCTTTCTTT. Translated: CASSPPGVGTEAFF.

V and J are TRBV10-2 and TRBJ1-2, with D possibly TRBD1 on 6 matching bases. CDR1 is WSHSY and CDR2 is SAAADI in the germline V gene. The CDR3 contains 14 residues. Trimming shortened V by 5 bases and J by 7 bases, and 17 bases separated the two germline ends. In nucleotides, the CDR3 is TGCGCCAGCAGTCCTCCGACCGGGGGCGGTGGCTACACCTTC. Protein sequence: CASSPPTGGGGYTF.

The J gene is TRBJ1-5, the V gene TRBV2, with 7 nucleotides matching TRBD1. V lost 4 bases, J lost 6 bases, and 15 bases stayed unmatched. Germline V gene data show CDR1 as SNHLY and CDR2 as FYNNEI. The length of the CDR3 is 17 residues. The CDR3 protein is CASSGRRTGQRGQPQHF. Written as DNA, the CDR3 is TGTGCCAGCAGTGGCCGACGGACAGGTCAAAGAGGTCAGCCCCAGCATTTT.

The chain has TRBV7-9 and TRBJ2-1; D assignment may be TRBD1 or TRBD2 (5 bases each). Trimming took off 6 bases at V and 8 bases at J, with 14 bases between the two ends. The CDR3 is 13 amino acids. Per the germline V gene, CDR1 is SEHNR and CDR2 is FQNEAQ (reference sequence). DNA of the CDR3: TGTGCCAGCAGTTCCCCTCGGGGCGATGAGCAGTTCTTC. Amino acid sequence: CASSSPRGDEQFF.

CDR3 amino acids: CASSRGAKGETKNTEAFF. CDR3 DNA: TGCGCCAGCAGCCGGGGAGCTAAAGGCGAGACGAAGAACACTGAAGCTTTCTTT. The chain recombines TRBV4-3 with TRBJ1-1; D is ambiguous. The CDR3 extends over 18 amino acids. V lost 4 bases to trimming and J lost 1 base, with 22 bases between them. Looked up from germline, CDR1 is LGHNA and CDR2 is YSLEER.

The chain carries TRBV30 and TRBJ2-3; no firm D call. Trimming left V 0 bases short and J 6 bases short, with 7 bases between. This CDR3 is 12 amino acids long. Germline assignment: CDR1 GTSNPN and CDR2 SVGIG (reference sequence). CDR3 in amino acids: CAWSVSVDTQYF. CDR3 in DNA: TGTGCCTGGAGTGTATCTGTGGATACGCAGTATTTT.

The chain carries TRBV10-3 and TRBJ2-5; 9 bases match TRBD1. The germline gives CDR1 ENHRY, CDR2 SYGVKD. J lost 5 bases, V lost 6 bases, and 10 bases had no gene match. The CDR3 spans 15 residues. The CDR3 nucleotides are TGTGCCATCAGGGGGACAGGGTCCATTTCCGAGACCCAGTACTTC. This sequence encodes CAIRGTGSISETQYF.

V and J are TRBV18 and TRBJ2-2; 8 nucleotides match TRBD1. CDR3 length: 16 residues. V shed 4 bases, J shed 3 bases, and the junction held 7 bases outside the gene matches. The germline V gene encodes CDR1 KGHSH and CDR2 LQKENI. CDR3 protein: CASSRSGTGDTGELFF. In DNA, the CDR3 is TGTGCCAGCTCACGATCCGGGACAGGAGACACCGGGGAGCTGTTTTTT.

The CDR3 is CAVQGSSYGYTF. For the CDR3, the DNA is TGTGCCGTCCAGGGTTCTAGCTATGGCTACACCTTC. The chain carries TRBV13 and TRBJ1-2, with D possibly being TRBD1 (5 bases). This CDR3 contains 12 residues. V was shortened by 11 bases and J by 4 bases, with 14 bases between the two germline ends. Germline assignment: CDR1 PRHDT and CDR2 FYEKMQ (reference sequence). The variable domain in full, with the rest retrieved from reference TRBV13 and TRBJ1-2, is AAGVIQSPRHLIKEKRETATLKCYPIPRHDTVYWYQQGPGQDPQFLISFYEKMQSDKGSIPDRFSAQQFSDYHSELNMSSLELGDSALYFCAVQGSSYGYTFGSGTRLTVV.

CDR3 sequence reads: CASSIGGTYEQYF. As DNA, the CDR3 is TGTGCCAGTAGTATAGGGGGCACCTACGAGCAGTACTTC. The chain combines TRBV19 with TRBJ2-7; D might be TRBD1 (5 bases). The CDR3 runs to 13 residues. Germline CDR1 LNHDA, CDR2 SQIVND (reference sequence). V lost 1 base and J 2 bases, leaving 6 bases between the germline ends.

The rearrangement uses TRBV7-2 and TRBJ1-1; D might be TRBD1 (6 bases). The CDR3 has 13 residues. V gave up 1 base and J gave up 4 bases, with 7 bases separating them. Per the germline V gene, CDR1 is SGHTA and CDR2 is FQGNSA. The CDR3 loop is CASSLEGGTEAFF. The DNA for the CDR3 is TGTGCCAGCAGCTTAGAGGGGGGCACTGAAGCTTTCTTT.

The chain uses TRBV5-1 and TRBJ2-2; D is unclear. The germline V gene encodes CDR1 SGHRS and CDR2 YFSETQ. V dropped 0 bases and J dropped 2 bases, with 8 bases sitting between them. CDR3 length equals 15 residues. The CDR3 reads CASSLASHNTGELFF. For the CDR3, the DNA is TGCGCCAGCAGCTTGGCCTCCCATAACACCGGGGAGCTGTTTTTT.

The CDR3 loop reads CASTLDRGGTEAFF. The DNA for the CDR3 is TGTGCCAGCACCTTGGACAGGGGAGGCACTGAAGCTTTCTTT. The chain employs TRBV7-9 and TRBJ1-1; 9 bases agree with TRBD1. The CDR3 length is 14 residues. The germline CDR1 and CDR2 sequences are SEHNR and FQNEAQ (reference sequence). The V and J ends lost 7 bases and 4 bases, in that order; junction bases with no gene match: 7.

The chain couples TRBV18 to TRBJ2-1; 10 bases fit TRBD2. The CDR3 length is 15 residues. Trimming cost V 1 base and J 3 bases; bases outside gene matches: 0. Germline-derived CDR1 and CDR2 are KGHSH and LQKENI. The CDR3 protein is CASSPLAGGYNEQFF. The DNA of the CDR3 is TGTGCCAGCTCACCACTAGCGGGGGGCTACAATGAGCAGTTCTTC.

CDR3 residues: CASSPGQGDQPQHF. In nucleotides, the CDR3 is TGTGCCAGCAGTCCGGGACAGGGGGATCAGCCCCAGCATTTT. The chain carries TRBV28 and TRBJ1-5, with TRBD1 matching 11 bases. This CDR3 region has 14 residues. Germline V gives CDR1 MDHEN, CDR2 SYDVKM. With V trimmed by 5 bases and J by 5 bases, 2 bases remained unmatched.

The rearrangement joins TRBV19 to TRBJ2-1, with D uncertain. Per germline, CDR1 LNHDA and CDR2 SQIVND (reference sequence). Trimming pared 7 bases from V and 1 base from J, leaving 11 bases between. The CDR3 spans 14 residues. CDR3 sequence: CASMVRNSYNEQFF. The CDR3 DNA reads TGTGCCAGTATGGTGAGGAATTCCTACAATGAGCAGTTCTTC.

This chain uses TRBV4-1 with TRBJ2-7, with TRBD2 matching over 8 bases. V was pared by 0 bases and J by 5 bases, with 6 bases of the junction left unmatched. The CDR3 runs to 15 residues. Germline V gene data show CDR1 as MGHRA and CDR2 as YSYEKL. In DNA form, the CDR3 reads TGCGCCAGCAGCCAAGAACGGGGGGGGTATGACGAGCAGTACTTC. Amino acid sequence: CASSQERGGYDEQYF.

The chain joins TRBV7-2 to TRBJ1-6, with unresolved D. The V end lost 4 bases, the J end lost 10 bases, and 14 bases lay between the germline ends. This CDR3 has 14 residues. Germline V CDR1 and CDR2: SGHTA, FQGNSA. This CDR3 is CASSWKPTGSPLHF. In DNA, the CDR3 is TGTGCCAGCAGCTGGAAACCGACGGGATCACCCCTCCACTTT.

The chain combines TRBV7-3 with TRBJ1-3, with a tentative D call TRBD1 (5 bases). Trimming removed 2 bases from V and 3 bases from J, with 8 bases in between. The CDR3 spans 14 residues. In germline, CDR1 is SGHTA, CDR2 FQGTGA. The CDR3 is CASSLQGGGNTIYF. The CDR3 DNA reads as TGTGCCAGCAGCTTACAGGGCGGTGGAAACACCATATATTTT.

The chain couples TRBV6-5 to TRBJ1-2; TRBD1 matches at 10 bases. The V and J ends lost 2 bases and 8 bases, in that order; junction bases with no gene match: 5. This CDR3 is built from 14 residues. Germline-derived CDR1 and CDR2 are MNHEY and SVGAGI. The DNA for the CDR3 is TGTGCCAGCAGTTACGGACAGGGGGAAGAGGGCTACACCTTC. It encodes CASSYGQGEEGYTF.

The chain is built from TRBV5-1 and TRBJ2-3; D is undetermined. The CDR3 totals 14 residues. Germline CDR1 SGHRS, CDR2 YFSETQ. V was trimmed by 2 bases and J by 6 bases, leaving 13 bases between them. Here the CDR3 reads CASSLTGQIDTQYF. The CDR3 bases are TGCGCCAGCAGCTTAACTGGCCAAATCGATACGCAGTATTTT.

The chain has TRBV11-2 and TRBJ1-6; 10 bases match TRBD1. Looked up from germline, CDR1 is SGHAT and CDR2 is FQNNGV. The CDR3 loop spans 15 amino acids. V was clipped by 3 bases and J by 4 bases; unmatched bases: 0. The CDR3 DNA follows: TGTGCCAGCAGCTTGGGACAGGGGTATAATTCACCCCTCCACTTT. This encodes CASSLGQGYNSPLHF.

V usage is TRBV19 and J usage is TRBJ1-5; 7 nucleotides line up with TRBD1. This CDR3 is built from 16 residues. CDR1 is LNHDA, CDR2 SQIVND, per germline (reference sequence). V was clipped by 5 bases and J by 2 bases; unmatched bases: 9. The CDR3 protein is CASSAQQGFGNQPQHF. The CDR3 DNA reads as TGTGCCAGTAGTGCCCAACAGGGGTTTGGCAATCAGCCCCAGCATTTT.

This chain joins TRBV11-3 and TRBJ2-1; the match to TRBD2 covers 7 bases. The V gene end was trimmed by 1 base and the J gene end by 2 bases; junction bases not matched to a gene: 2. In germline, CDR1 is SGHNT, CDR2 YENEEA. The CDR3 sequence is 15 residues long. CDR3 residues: CASSLGAGAYNEQFF. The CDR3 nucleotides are TGTGCCAGCAGCTTAGGGGCGGGGGCCTACAATGAGCAGTTCTTC.

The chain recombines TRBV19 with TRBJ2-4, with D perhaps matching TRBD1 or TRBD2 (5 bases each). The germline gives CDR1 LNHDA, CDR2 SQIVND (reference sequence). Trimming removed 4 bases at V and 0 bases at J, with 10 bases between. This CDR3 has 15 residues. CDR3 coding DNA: TGTGCCAGTAGTAGCTGGGACGCAGCCAAAAACATTCAGTACTTC. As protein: CASSSWDAAKNIQYF.

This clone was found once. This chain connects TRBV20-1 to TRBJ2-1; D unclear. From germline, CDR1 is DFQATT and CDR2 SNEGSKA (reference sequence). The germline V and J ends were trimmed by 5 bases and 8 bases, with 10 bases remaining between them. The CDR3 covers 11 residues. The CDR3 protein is CSAELFDEQFF. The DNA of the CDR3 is TGCAGTGCTGAGCTTTTCGATGAGCAGTTCTTC.